The 6 T cell receptor beta chains presented below share a single source sample, sequenced in a study of T cells in localized non-small cell lung cancer. Profiled with immunoSEQ multiplex PCR; TCRdb holds only in-frame clones, not every one. The sample has around 30,000 clones; 80% to 95% are singletons. Source: peripheral blood, taken before any cancer treatment. These receptors were obtained from a female donor over 55 with stage I lung adenocarcinoma.

The chain couples TRBV6-1 to TRBJ1-5; no reliable D call. V lost 11 bases to trimming and J lost 7 bases, with 12 bases between them. CDR1 is MNHNS, CDR2 SASEGT, per germline. The CDR3 is 11 amino acids. The CDR3 nucleotides are TGTGCCGCGGGAGAGATACAGCCCCAGCATTTT. Protein product: CAAGEIQPQHF.

CDR3 sequence: CASSRGRLNTEAFF. CDR3 bases: TGTGCCAGCAGTCGCGGACGGCTGAACACTGAAGCTTTCTTT. J is TRBJ1-1 and V is TRBV6-5; no firm D call. The CDR3 sequence is 14 residues long. V gave up 5 bases and J gave up 0 bases, with 10 bases separating them. Germline CDR1 reads MNHEY; CDR2 reads SVGAGI.

V gene TRBV6-5 combines with J gene TRBJ1-1; D not certain. This CDR3 is built from 11 residues. Deletions cut 2 bases from V and 8 bases from J, with 6 bases between. Looked up from germline, CDR1 is MNHEY and CDR2 is SVGAGI. The CDR3 coding sequence is TGTGCCAGCAGTTACAAAAAGGAAGCTTTCTTT. Translating gives CASSYKKEAFF.

This clone appeared a single time. The chain carries TRBV9 and TRBJ1-1; no clear D. From germline, CDR1 is SGDLS and CDR2 YYNGEE. V was shortened by 4 bases and J by 0 bases, with 13 bases between the two germline ends. There are 15 residues in the CDR3. The CDR3: CASSRFQEVNTEAFF. CDR3 sequence (DNA): TGTGCCAGCAGCCGTTTCCAGGAGGTGAACACTGAAGCTTTCTTT.

A note on this clone: This CDR3 is missing its conserved last phenylalanine or tryptophan, likely due to a read error. No DNA is shown, since the ends of the CDR3 on it are uncertain; the CDR3 is the one TCRdb lists. CDR3 sequence reads: CASGKGSY. J is TRBJ2-3 and V is TRBV28; the DNA was not used to check the table's D call, TRBD2. The length of the CDR3 is 8 amino acids, counting both ends. Germline CDR1 reads MDHEN; CDR2 reads SYDVKM.

The chain employs TRBV6-6 and TRBJ2-5; 9 positions agree with TRBD2. J was trimmed by 3 bases and V by 5 bases; bases with no gene match: 7. The germline CDR1 and CDR2 sequences are MNHNY and SVGAGI (reference sequence). The CDR3 covers 15 residues. CDR3 in DNA: TGTGCCAGCAGTCTGGGACTAGCAAACAAAGAGACCCAGTACTTC. As protein: CASSLGLANKETQYF.